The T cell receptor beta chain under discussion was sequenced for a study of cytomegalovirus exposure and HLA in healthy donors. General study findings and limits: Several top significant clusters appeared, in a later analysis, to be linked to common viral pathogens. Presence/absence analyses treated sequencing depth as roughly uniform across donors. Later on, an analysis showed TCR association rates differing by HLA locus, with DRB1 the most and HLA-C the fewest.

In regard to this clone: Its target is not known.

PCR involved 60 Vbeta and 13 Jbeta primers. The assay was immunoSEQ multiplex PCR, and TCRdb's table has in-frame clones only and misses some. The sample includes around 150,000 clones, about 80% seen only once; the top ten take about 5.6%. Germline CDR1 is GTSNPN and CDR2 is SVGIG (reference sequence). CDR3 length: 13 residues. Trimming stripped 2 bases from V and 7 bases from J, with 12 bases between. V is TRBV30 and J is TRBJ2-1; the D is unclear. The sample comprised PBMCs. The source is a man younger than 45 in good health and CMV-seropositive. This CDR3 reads CAWSTHPVNEQFF. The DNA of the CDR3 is TGTGCCTGGAGTACCCACCCGGTTAATGAGCAGTTCTTC.